A selection of T cell receptor beta chains follows, all from one sample in a study of blood T cells in healthy people across ages. Each CDR3 protein gets one entry after TCRdb re-called the 5' RACE reads with MiXCR. Here the sample spans about 1.8 million distinct CDR3 sequences, 40% to 55% being singletons. The sample comprised blood. Receptors were obtained from a woman aged 40-49 years in good health. CDR3s include the opening cysteine and the closing phenylalanine or tryptophan. The D gene is left open where the match is weak. Clone size is not always given. Where it is, it says once, few, many or a class for expanded clones.

J gene | clone size | D gene | V gene | CDR3 DNA | CDR3 protein
TRBJ2-1 | few | TRBD2 | TRBV7-2 | TGTGCCAGCAGCTTAGTGCCTAGCGGGGGGGCCAGTGAGCAGTTCTTC | CASSLVPSGGASEQFF
TRBJ1-2 | NA | TRBD1 | TRBV20-1 | TGCAGTGCTGGGCCGGGACAGCTATGGAGGGGCTACACCTTC | CSAGPGQLWRGYTF
TRBJ2-7 | NA | TRBD2 | TRBV4-2 | TGTGCCAGCAGCCAAGATCGGGCAGCGGGGTCTTACAATGAGCAGTACTTC | CASSQDRAAGSYNEQYF
TRBJ2-5 | few | TRBD2 | TRBV7-2 | TGTGCCAGCAGCTTAATAGCGGGGGGGCCCCGGGAGACCCAGTACTTC | CASSLIAGGPRETQYF
TRBJ2-3 | NA | NA | TRBV20-1 | TGCAGTGTAGGAGTCCGGGAGATCACAGATACGCAGTATTTT | CSVGVREITDTQYF
TRBJ2-1 | NA | TRBD1 | TRBV29-1 | TGCAGCGTTGGGACAGGGGGAAAAAGCGACAATGAGCAGTTCTTC | CSVGTGGKSDNEQFF
TRBJ2-1 | NA | NA | TRBV4-3 | TGCGCCAGCAGCCAAGTCCTAGCGACATCCCTCAATGAGCAGTTCTTC | CASSQVLATSLNEQFF
TRBJ2-6 | NA | NA | TRBV6-2/TRBV6-3 | TGTGCCAGCACCAGGATCTCTGGGGCCAACGTCCTGACTTTC | CASTRISGANVLTF
TRBJ2-2 | NA | NA | TRBV9 | TGTGCCAGCAGCGTAGACAGGGTTACCGGGGAGCTGTTTTTT | CASSVDRVTGELFF
TRBJ2-3 | NA | NA | TRBV10-1 | TGCGCCAGCAGTGACCATAATGGGGGCTCCACAGATACGCAGTATTTT | CASSDHNGGSTDTQYF
TRBJ2-1 | few | NA | TRBV4-3 | TGCGCCAGCAGCCAAGATCTGGACTACAATGAGCAGTTCTTC | CASSQDLDYNEQFF
TRBJ2-4 | few | TRBD1 | TRBV7-2 | TGTGCCAGCAGCCCCCGGGACAGTGGGCTAGGAGGCATTCAGTACTTC | CASSPRDSGLGGIQYF
TRBJ2-1 | NA | TRBD2 | TRBV10-3 | TGTGCCATCAGTGAGTCTATACGTGGGGCGGGGGATGAGCAGTTCTTC | CAISESIRGAGDEQFF
TRBJ2-7 | NA | NA | TRBV20-1 | TGCAGTGCTAGGGGAACAGTAACCTACGAGCAGTACTTC | CSARGTVTYEQYF
TRBJ1-1 | NA | NA | TRBV14 | TGTGCCAGCAGTTACGACAGACTGACTGAAGCTTTCTTT | CASSYDRLTEAFF
TRBJ2-3 | NA | TRBD1 | TRBV5-1 | TGCGCCGACAGGGGGGAAGGAGATACGCAGTATTTT | CADRGEGDTQYF
TRBJ1-2 | NA | NA | TRBV4-1 | TGCGCCAGCAGCCAAGATGATGTCAGACTAAACTATGACTACACCTTC | CASSQDDVRLNYDYTF
TRBJ2-7 | few | NA | TRBV4-3 | TGCGCCAGCAGCCAAGATTGGGTAGGGTGGTCCTACGAGCAGTACTTC | CASSQDWVGWSYEQYF
TRBJ1-2 | few | TRBD1 | TRBV7-8 | TGTGCCAGCAGCTTAGGCGGACAGGGACGCTATGGCTACACCTTC | CASSLGGQGRYGYTF
TRBJ2-5 | NA | TRBD2 | TRBV7-7 | TGTGCTAGCAGCCCAACTAGCGGGGCGCCAGATGGGACCCAGTACTTC | CASSPTSGAPDGTQYF
TRBJ1-2 | NA | TRBD1 | TRBV29-1 | TGCAGCGTTGTCCGGACAGGGGATGGCTACACCTTC | CSVVRTGDGYTF
TRBJ2-5 | few | TRBD2 | TRBV29-1 | TGCAGCGCCCTGACTAGCAGGGAGACCCAGTACTTC | CSALTSRETQYF
TRBJ1-1 | NA | NA | TRBV6-6 | TGTGCCAGCAGCCGTGGGACGCCGTCGAACACTGAAGCTTTCTTT | CASSRGTPSNTEAFF
TRBJ2-4 | NA | NA | TRBV3-1 | TGTGCCAGCAGCCACATACCGAGGGGAATTCAGTACTTC | CASSHIPRGIQYF
TRBJ2-5 | few | NA | TRBV20-1 | TGCAGTGCTAGACCCCCCGGTGGGGTGGAGACCCAGTACTTC | CSARPPGGVETQYF
TRBJ2-3 | NA | NA | TRBV7-3 | TGTGCCAGCAGCTTAAATTCGGCTAGTCGGGGATCCAGGACAGATACGCAGTATTTT | CASSLNSASRGSRTDTQYF
TRBJ1-4 | NA | TRBD1 | TRBV20-1 | TGCAGTGCTAGAGCACCCGGTGGTGGTGACAGGGGGCGAAGGGAAAAACTGTTTTTT | CSARAPGGGDRGRREKLFF
TRBJ1-4 | NA | NA | TRBV6-2/TRBV6-3 | TGTGCCAGCAGCGATCGACGGGGACTCTATGAAAAACTGTTTTTT | CASSDRRGLYEKLFF
TRBJ2-1 | NA | TRBD2 | TRBV20-1 | TGCAGCCAAAATAGCGGGGGGTCTTACAATGAGCAGTTCTTC | CSQNSGGSYNEQFF
TRBJ1-1 | few | NA | TRBV15 | TGTGCCACCAGCAGAGATCGGGAGGGAATAGACACTGAAGCTTTCTTT | CATSRDREGIDTEAFF
TRBJ2-1 | NA | TRBD1 | TRBV2 | TGTGCCAGCCGCTTAAGGGGGGGGACAGGGCAGAATGAGCAGTTCTTC | CASRLRGGTGQNEQFF
TRBJ2-4 | NA | TRBD2 | TRBV4-1 | TGCGCCAGCAGCCATTTTACTAGCGGGGGAATAGCCAAAAACATTCAGTACTTC | CASSHFTSGGIAKNIQYF
TRBJ1-4 | NA | TRBD1 | TRBV11-2 | TGTGCCAGCAGCTTGGATCCGGGACAGACTAATGAAAAACTGTTTTTT | CASSLDPGQTNEKLFF
TRBJ2-7 | NA | TRBD2 | TRBV28 | TGTGCCAGCTACACGGCCGGGACTATGGGCGACGAGCAGTACTTC | CASYTAGTMGDEQYF
TRBJ2-3 | NA | NA | TRBV20-1 | TGCAGTGCTAGCTCCCGCCTGACGCGAGATACGCAGTATTTT | CSASSRLTRDTQYF
TRBJ1-1 | NA | NA | TRBV10-3 | TGTGCCATGTCGAACCAGGCGAACACTGAAGCTTTCTTT | CAMSNQANTEAFF
TRBJ2-1 | once | TRBD2 | TRBV11-2 | TGTGCCAGCAGTACCCAGCGGGGGGGTCAGTACAATGAGCAGTTCTTC | CASSTQRGGQYNEQFF
TRBJ2-1 | once | TRBD2 | TRBV20-1 | TGCAGTGCTAGTCTACGAGCGGGAGCCTACAATGAGCAGTTCTTC | CSASLRAGAYNEQFF
TRBJ1-2 | few | TRBD1 | TRBV29-1 | TGCAGCGCTTTAAAACAGGGGACATATGATTCAAGCTATGGCTACACCTTC | CSALKQGTYDSSYGYTF
TRBJ2-1 | NA | NA | TRBV9 | TGTGCCAGCAGCGTAGGACTAGAGGCGGCCGAGCAGTTCTTC | CASSVGLEAAEQFF
TRBJ2-7 | NA | TRBD1 | TRBV28 | TGTGCCAGCAGTTCACCACGGACAGGCGTCTACGAGCAGTACTTC | CASSSPRTGVYEQYF
TRBJ1-5 | NA | NA | TRBV5-5 | TGTGCCAGCAGCTCCGGACAGTTCAATCAGCCCCAGCATTTT | CASSSGQFNQPQHF
TRBJ2-4 | NA | NA | TRBV7-2 | TGTGCCAGCAGCTCCCCCCCCGGGCCTGTCCTAGCCAAAAACATTCAGTACTTC | CASSSPPGPVLAKNIQYF
TRBJ2-6 | few | NA | TRBV20-1 | TGCAGTGCTAGGGGAACGGGCAGACGTACTGGGGCCAACGTCCTGACTTTC | CSARGTGRRTGANVLTF
TRBJ2-4 | NA | NA | TRBV6-2/TRBV6-3 | TGTGCCAGCAGTTTACGGACAGCCCCGGTGGAGCAGTACTTC | CASSLRTAPVEQYF